This T cell receptor (beta chain) was obtained from a study of cytomegalovirus exposure and HLA in healthy donors (dated by TCRdb to about 2017). Background on the whole study: An earlier analysis of some 600 of the donors reported approximately 280 Gb of sequence data and 90 million to 120 million unique TCR beta sequences obtained from approximately 180 million T cells. Using immunosequencing, the study profiled T cell repertoires from some 670 subjects and related those repertoires to cytomegalovirus serostatus. An earlier analysis of fewer than 750 of the donors used high-throughput TCR beta sequencing to judge whether each TCR beta V gene segment behaved as functional or pseudogenic. The number of typed donors differed by locus: about 629-630 for A, B, C, DRB1 and DQB1; 522 for DQA1; 606 for DPA1; and about 470 for DPB1. HLA typing included class I and class II loci at four-digit resolution. An early release that covered about 600 HLA-typed donors contained 250 to 350 gigabases of sequencing data and tens of millions of unique TCR sequences. A later analysis re-analyzed previously published TCR beta repertoires from 600 to 850 donors and added high-resolution HLA genotyping to study TCR occurrence patterns. The study aimed to test whether signatures of past pathogen exposure could be identified by cataloging public T cell receptors. Among around 400 genotyped donors of the cohort, an average of approximately 250,000 unique TCR beta nucleotide sequences were sequenced per donor, roughly 18% of them non-productive. To predict cytomegalovirus infection status, the study combined high-throughput TCR immunosequencing, statistical association of individual TCRs with disease status, and machine learning. Rather than drawing on any new phenotypic data, the later analysis identified candidate immune exposures from TCR beta sequences and the way those sequences occurred across donors. A separate validation cohort of 100 to 150 different subjects was used in addition to the roughly 700-subject first cohort. Genome-wide SNP genotypes for about 55% of the roughly 670 donors were used in a later genetic analysis, which treated that subset as a discovery cohort. Alongside the repertoire data, information on donor age, sex, ethnicity and CMV serostatus was compiled. Of the roughly 400 genotyped donors, approximately 83% fell in the genetic ancestry cluster associated with self-reported Caucasian donors. All discovery cohort repertoires had been generated on a single sequencing platform. Because of strong linkage in the cohort, 4 to 6 DR-DQ haplotypes were treated as single units for association and clustering. Summary of the overall study and its limitations: This cohort had only TCR beta chains sequenced, and the lack of alpha or paired-chain data limited which features could be detected. A further reported finding was that TCR beta sequences accurately predicted the HLA-A and HLA-B alleles for most subjects in the first cohort. In a later genetic analysis, fewer N-insertions in productive TCRs were reported among donors in an Asian-associated ancestry cluster than the roughly 710-donor mean. Cytomegalovirus status was reported to be diagnosed by the classifier with high specificity and sensitivity in both the original and validation cohorts. In vitro tests confirmed that a few of the cytomegalovirus-associated TCR beta chains recognize cytomegalovirus antigens. In an earlier analysis of 587 of the donors, most TCR beta V segments appeared in productive rearrangements about 87% or about 30% of the time, broadly matching IMGT annotations. Sequencing depth was assumed to be roughly uniform across donors in the presence/absence analyses, though that assumption may not hold. CMV serostatus was the only immune exposure information available for the cohort. The study gave a list of about 160 TCR beta chains associated with cytomegalovirus. A later analysis associated roughly 17,000 TCR beta sequences with specific HLA alleles at a false discovery rate of 0.05. A later genetic analysis associated a missense DCLRE1C variant with V-gene and J-gene trimming of TCR beta chains, and an independent cohort replicated the association. In a later analysis, several top co-occurrence clusters were reported to appear linked to parvovirus B19, influenza, CMV and Epstein-Barr virus. The sequencing pipeline was judged likely to have produced a cluster of highly shared sequence variants as a technical artifact. A later analysis found that HLA-associated TCR beta chains were more clonally expanded and had lower generation probabilities than equally common non-associated chains. In a later analysis, the rate of TCR association differed among HLA loci, with DRB1 alleles having the most associated TCRs and HLA-C alleles having the fewest. Most CMV-associated TCR beta chains appeared to be HLA-restricted in a later analysis, and the HLA associations seemed to be driven largely by CMV exposure. Most TCR sequences were observed very rarely across donors, whereas some public TCRs were present in many individuals. Because counts were too low, about 17 rarely observed V segments, including chromosome 9 orphons, were excluded from the earlier analysis of 587 of the donors. It was suggested by the authors that the approach could potentially be generalized to other disease states and immunological phenotypes. Because HLA typing was missing for some donors at each locus, association tests included only the typed subset. Linkage disequilibrium might explain the correlated functional status among segregating V segments, but an unknown experimental factor could not be excluded. When HLA alleles, especially DR and DQ, strongly co-occurred, TCR associations were difficult to assign to individual alleles.

Comments on this clone: This clone's antigen is unknown. The record has no base qualities; no much larger clone is one base away.

The cohort comprised approximately 700 healthy bone marrow donors. All cohort members were sampled while nominally healthy, although unrecorded immune exposures were likely present. The donor was CMV seropositive and was included in the group of almost 300 seropositive cohort members. A peripheral blood sample was provided by each donor, and peripheral blood mononuclear cells were used for TCR beta sequencing. The Qiagen DNeasy Blood Extraction Kit was used to extract genomic DNA from the blood cell samples. The method was the immunoSEQ multiplex PCR assay. For the multiplex PCR, a mixture combining 60 forward primers for TCR Vbeta segments and 13 reverse primers for TCR Jbeta segments was used. The CDR3 region of rearranged TCR beta genes was amplified from genomic DNA by a multiplex PCR assay. The amplified TCR beta libraries were sequenced on the Illumina HiSeq System as 87-base-pair reads. The authors' analysis ran thus. A later analysis tallied approximately 87 million unique TCR beta chains across the 650 to 750 repertoires, and about 10 million of those chains were shared by two or more donors. Raw reads were error-corrected and collapsed into unique sequences with a nearest-neighbor algorithm that merged closely related sequences to remove PCR and sequencing errors. CDR3 sequences were aligned to IMGT reference sequences to assign V, D and J gene segments. For a sequence to be retained, a match of at least six nucleotides was required to both a V gene segment and a J gene segment. A rearrangement was called productive if the CDR3 had no stop codons and remained in frame with V and J, and every other rearrangement was called non-productive. Following IMGT convention, CDR3 was defined as the stretch from the second conserved V-encoded cysteine up to the conserved J-encoded phenylalanine. In an earlier analysis of roughly 610 of the donors, sequences lacking an unambiguous match to a single V gene segment were excluded. An earlier analysis of approximately 590 of the donors called V segments functional above 56.7% productive rearrangements and segregating when the between-donor standard deviation exceeded 5%. A statistical classification framework was developed to diagnose cytomegalovirus status using the catalog of TCR beta chain sequences. In a later analysis, TCR nucleotide sequences were compared against IMGT/GENE-DB human TR gene sequences so that V and J genes could be assigned. Using the TCRdist pipeline, a later analysis assigned CDR3 sequences along with most-parsimonious VDJ recombination scenarios. A later analysis defined each TCR beta chain by its CDR3 amino acid sequence plus V-gene family, and excluded reads lacking a unique V-gene family. As a way to deal with suspected cross-contamination and a sequencing artifact, a later analysis dropped nearly 600 nucleotide sequences that were highly shared and had low generation probability. For each public chain, a later analysis derived a clonal expansion index from normalized ranks of inferred template counts within each repertoire. In a later analysis, generation probabilities were computed with a VDJ recombination model fitted to out-of-frame rearrangements, and the resulting probabilities were checked against IGoR. Hypergeometric tests were used in a later analysis to score TCR-TCR, TCR-HLA and TCR-CMV co-occurrence, with a repertoire-size bias correction applied to the TCR pairs. In a later analysis, false discovery rates were estimated by permuting HLA or CMV assignments 20 times. In a later analysis, co-occurring TCRs were grouped with DBSCAN, and TCRdist sequence similarity was added when clustering was performed within HLA-allele-positive subsets. For co-occurrence clustering, repertoires with fewer than 30,000 or more than 120,000 public chains were excluded, along with about five repertoires with anomalous nucleotide sharing. Entries here come from immuneACCESS through TCRdb and include only in-frame sequences with V and J called. Some clones fail to appear in such tables; in the studies checked, an unresolved V gene covers under half of the shortfall, and the cause of the remainder is unknown. V, J and clone size are taken as reported in that table, and D and trimming were inferred from the DNA itself. The sample yields around 88,000 clones; about 81% were counted once. The ten largest make up roughly 4% of the sample.

Sequencing used PBMCs. This clonotype originated in a woman between 35 and 50 years old in good health and CMV-seropositive.

The CDR3 protein is CASWASGSSYNEQFF. The DNA sequence follows: TGTGCCAGCTGGGCTAGCGGGAGCTCCTACAATGAGCAGTTCTTC. The V and J genes are TRBV7-9 and TRBJ2-1, and TRBD2 aligns with 10 junction nucleotides. Here V drops 8 bases and J drops 0 bases, and the junction holds 4 bases not matched to any gene. According to the germline V gene (reference sequence), CDR1 reads SEHNR and CDR2 reads FQNEAQ. Taken from cysteine to phenylalanine, the CDR3 has 15 residues. Only the CDR3 portion is preserved as DNA: 45 bases, with reading frame beginning at the first base.